Following are 14 T cell receptor beta chains from one sample sequenced in a study of CD8 T cells in ankylosing spondylitis. Their specific antigens are unknown. TCRdb reanalysed the 5' RACE reads using MiXCR and keeps one entry per CDR3 protein. The top ten hold under 4.5% of the sample, which has more than 500,000 distinct CDR3 sequences, about 5.2% seen once. General study results and limits: Within ankylosing spondylitis blood, a TCR beta motif made up of roughly eight highly homologous variants appeared to be characteristic.

Input material: blood, either unsorted or a sorted T cell fraction (not recorded which). The receptors come from a male donor with ankylosing spondylitis.

This clonotype was seen ten or more times. In nucleotides, the CDR3 is TGTGCCAGTAGTACAGCGGGACAGGGAACGTACGAGCAGTACTTC. This translates into CASSTAGQGTYEQYF. The chain uses TRBV19 and TRBJ2-7, with 9 bases matching TRBD1. CDR3 length equals 15 residues. Trimming cost V 4 bases and J 4 bases; bases outside gene matches: 8. CDR1 and CDR2 from the germline V gene are LNHDA and SQIVND (reference sequence).

In its sample, this clonotype was seen many times. V usage is TRBV7-2 and J usage is TRBJ1-2; maybe TRBD1 (5 bases). CDR1 is SGHTA and CDR2 is FQGNSA in the germline V gene. CDR3 length equals 12 residues. Trimming removed 3 bases from V and 9 bases from J, with 11 bases in between. This CDR3 is CASSFRTTRYTF. The CDR3 nucleotides are TGTGCCAGCAGCTTTCGGACAACACGCTACACCTTC. Full variable domain (missing parts from reference TRBV7-2 and TRBJ1-2): GAGVSQSPSNKVTEKGKDVELRCDPISGHTALYWYRQSLGQGLEFLIYFQGNSAPDKSGLPSDRFSAERTGGSVSTLTIQRTQQEDSAVYLCASSFRTTRYTFGSGTRLTVV.

V and J are TRBV24-1 and TRBJ2-7; D gene ambiguous. Trimming removed 6 bases from V and 2 bases from J, with 10 bases in between. CDR3 length: 13 residues. Germline V gene sequence: CDR1 KGHDR, CDR2 SFDVKD. CDR3 DNA sequence: TGTGCCACCAGTTCCAGTTCTCCCTACGAGCAGTACTTC. Its translation is CATSSSSPYEQYF.

This clonotype was seen ten or more times. The V gene is TRBV5-1, the J gene TRBJ2-3, with TRBD2 as a possible D gene (6 bases). The germline V gene encodes CDR1 SGHRS and CDR2 YFSETQ. CDR3 size: 16 residues. Trimming removed 1 base at V and 5 bases at J, with 17 bases between. As DNA, the CDR3 is TGCGCCAGCAGCTTGACCGTGGCGGGAATCGGAGATACGCAGTATTTT. Translating it yields CASSLTVAGIGDTQYF.

This clonotype showed up just a few times. This chain joins TRBV18 and TRBJ1-3; D unresolved. Trimming stripped 2 bases from V and 0 bases from J, with 5 bases between. Germline CDR1 is KGHSH and CDR2 is LQKENI. The CDR3 spans 14 residues. The CDR3 loop is CASSPAVSGNTIYF. As DNA, the CDR3 is TGTGCCAGCTCACCAGCCGTCTCTGGAAACACCATATATTTT.

At least ten counts were recorded for this clonotype. The gene calls are TRBV20-1 and TRBJ2-2, with unresolved D. V was clipped by 2 bases and J by 6 bases, with 10 bases between them. Germline V gives CDR1 DFQATT, CDR2 SNEGSKA (reference sequence). The CDR3 is 13 amino acids. Here the CDR3 DNA reads TGCAGTGCTAGAAGATCCTCAGCCGGGGAGCTGTTTTTT. The encoded protein is CSARRSSAGELFF.

This clonotype was recorded at least ten times. This chain links TRBV10-3 with TRBJ1-5; D is ambiguous. The ends were cut back, 6 bases at V and 7 bases at J, with 13 bases in the middle. The CDR3 length is 13 residues. In germline, CDR1 is ENHRY, CDR2 SYGVKD. In DNA form, the CDR3 reads TGTGCCATCAGCCCATACGGGGAACAGCCCCAGCATTTT. Encoded protein: CAISPYGEQPQHF.

This clonotype has at least ten counts. The CDR3, as DNA: TGCAGTGCTACGTCTGCGGTTCAGCCCCAGCATTTT. It yields the protein CSATSAVQPQHF. The J gene is TRBJ1-5, the V gene TRBV20-1; D remains ambiguous. Germline-derived CDR1 and CDR2 are DFQATT and SNEGSKA (reference sequence). This CDR3 spans 12 amino acids. V shed 4 bases and J shed 6 bases, with 10 bases lying between them.

This clonotype was observed at least ten times. The chain is built from TRBV4-3 and TRBJ1-5, with D hard to call. CDR1 LGHNA and CDR2 YSLEER come from the germline V gene. Trimming shortened V by 2 bases and J by 5 bases, and 10 bases separated the two germline ends. This CDR3 spans 14 amino acids. CDR3 amino acids: CASSQRRWDQPQHF. CDR3 in DNA: TGCGCCAGCAGCCAAAGGCGGTGGGATCAGCCCCAGCATTTT.

The rearrangement joins TRBV11-1 to TRBJ2-7; 8 bases are a match to TRBD2. V was clipped by 5 bases and J by 3 bases; unmatched bases: 27. Germline V gene data show CDR1 as SGHAT and CDR2 as FQDESV (reference sequence). The CDR3 totals 21 residues. The CDR3 is CASSPRGVLGAGGVYVYEQYF. CDR3 DNA sequence: TGTGCCAGCAGCCCACGGGGGGTCCTTGGGGCGGGAGGAGTATATGTCTACGAGCAGTACTTC.

J is TRBJ2-1 and V is TRBV4-2; 13 bases map to TRBD2. Germline trimming cut 0 bases from V and 8 bases from J; bases unmatched to any gene: 4. CDR1 and CDR2 (germline): LGHNA, YNFKEQ. The length of the CDR3 is 16 residues. The DNA of the CDR3 is TGTGCCAGCAGCCAAGAGAAACTAGCGGGAGGGGATGAGCAGTTCTTC. Protein product: CASSQEKLAGGDEQFF.

This clonotype was picked up many times. The chain employs TRBV7-2 and TRBJ1-3; no clear D. The CDR3 loop spans 12 amino acids. CDR1 is SGHTA, CDR2 FQGNSA, per germline. V was clipped by 2 bases and J by 8 bases, with 7 bases between them. In DNA, the CDR3 is TGTGCCAGCAGCTTAAAAGGCGACACCATATATTTT. Translating it yields CASSLKGDTIYF.

This clonotype was picked up many times. The V call is TRBV29-1, the J call TRBJ1-2; D is perhaps TRBD1 (6 bases). The CDR3 has 11 amino acids. Germline V gene data show CDR1 as SQVTM and CDR2 as ANQGSEA. The V gene lost 6 bases and the J gene lost 8 bases, with 13 bases spanning the gap. DNA of the CDR3: TGCAGCGTATACAGGGCCCGGGGCTACACCTTC. Translated: CSVYRARGYTF.

The chain links TRBV30 to TRBJ1-3; D possibly corresponds to TRBD1 (5 bases). Trimming removed 6 bases from V and 8 bases from J, with 14 bases in between. CDR1 is GTSNPN, CDR2 SVGIG, per germline (reference sequence). The CDR3 sequence is 12 residues long. The CDR3 loop reads CACLRGVDTIYF. The CDR3 nucleotides are TGTGCCTGCCTCAGAGGGGTGGACACCATATATTTT.